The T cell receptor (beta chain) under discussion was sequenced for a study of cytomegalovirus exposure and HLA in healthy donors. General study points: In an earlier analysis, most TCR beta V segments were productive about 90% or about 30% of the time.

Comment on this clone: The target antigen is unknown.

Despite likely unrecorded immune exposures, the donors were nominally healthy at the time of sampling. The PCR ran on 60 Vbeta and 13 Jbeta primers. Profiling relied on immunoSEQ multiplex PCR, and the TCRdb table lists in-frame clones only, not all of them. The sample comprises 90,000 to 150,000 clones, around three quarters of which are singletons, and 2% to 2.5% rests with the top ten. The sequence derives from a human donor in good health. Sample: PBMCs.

The CDR3 region has the DNA TGTGCCAGCAGTCCCAATACAGGGGGCGGTCATGGCTACACCTTC. Protein product: CASSPNTGGGHGYTF. V is TRBV6-6 and J is TRBJ1-2; 9 positions agree with TRBD1. J was trimmed by 6 bases and V by 5 bases; bases with no gene match: 10. Germline-derived CDR1 and CDR2 are MNHNY and SVGAGI (reference sequence). The CDR3 covers 15 residues.